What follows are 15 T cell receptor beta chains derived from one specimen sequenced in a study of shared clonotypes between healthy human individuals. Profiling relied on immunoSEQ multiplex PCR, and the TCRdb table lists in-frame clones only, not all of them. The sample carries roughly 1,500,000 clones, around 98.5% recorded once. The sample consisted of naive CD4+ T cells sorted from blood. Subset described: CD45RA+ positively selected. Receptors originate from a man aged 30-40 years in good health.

The CDR3 DNA reads as TGTGCCAGCAGTTACTCGAAGCGGGATCCGCAAGAGACCCAGTACTTC. Its protein product is CASSYSKRDPQETQYF. The chain recombines TRBV6-6 with TRBJ2-5; TRBD2 aligns across 7 bases. CDR1 is MNHNY, CDR2 SVGAGI, per germline (reference sequence). This CDR3 region has 16 residues. The V gene end was trimmed by 0 bases and the J gene end by 2 bases; junction bases not matched to a gene: 6.

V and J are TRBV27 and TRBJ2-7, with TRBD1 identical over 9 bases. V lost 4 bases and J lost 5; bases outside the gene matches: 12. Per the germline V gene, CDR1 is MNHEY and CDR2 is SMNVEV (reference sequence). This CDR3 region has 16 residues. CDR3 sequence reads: CASSYQAGTGYNEQYF. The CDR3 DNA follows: TGTGCCAGCAGTTACCAAGCCGGGACAGGGTACAACGAGCAGTACTTC.

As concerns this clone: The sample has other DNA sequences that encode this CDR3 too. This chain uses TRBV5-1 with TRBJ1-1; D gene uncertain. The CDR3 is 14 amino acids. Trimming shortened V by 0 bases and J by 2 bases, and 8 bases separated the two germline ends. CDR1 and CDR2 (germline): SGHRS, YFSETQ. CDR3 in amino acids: CASSLASANTEAFF. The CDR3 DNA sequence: TGCGCCAGCAGCTTGGCGTCAGCCAACACTGAAGCTTTCTTT.

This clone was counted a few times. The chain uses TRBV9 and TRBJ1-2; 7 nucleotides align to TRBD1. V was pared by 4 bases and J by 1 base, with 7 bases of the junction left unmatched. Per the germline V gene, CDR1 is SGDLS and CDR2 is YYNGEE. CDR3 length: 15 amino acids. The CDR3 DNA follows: TGTGCCAGCAGCACCCGGACAGGCGTTAACTATGGCTACACCTTC. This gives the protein CASSTRTGVNYGYTF. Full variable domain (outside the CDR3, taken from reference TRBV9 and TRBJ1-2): DSGVTQTPKHLITATGQRVTLRCSPRSGDLSVYWYQQSLDQGLQFLIQYYNGEERAKGNILERFSAQQFPDLHSELNLSSLELGDSALYFCASSTRTGVNYGYTFGSGTRLTVV.

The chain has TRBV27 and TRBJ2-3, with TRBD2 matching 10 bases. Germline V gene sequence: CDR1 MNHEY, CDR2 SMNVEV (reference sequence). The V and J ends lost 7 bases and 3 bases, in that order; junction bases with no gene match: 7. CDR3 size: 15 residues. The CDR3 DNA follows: TGTGCCAGCACCAATCTAGCGGGAGTTACAGATACGCAGTATTTT. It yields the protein CASTNLAGVTDTQYF.

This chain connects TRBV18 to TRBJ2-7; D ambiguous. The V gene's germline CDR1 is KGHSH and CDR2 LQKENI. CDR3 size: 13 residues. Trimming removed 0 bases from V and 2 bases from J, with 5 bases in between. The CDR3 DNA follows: TGTGCCAGCTCACCACCGAACGCCTACGAGCAGTACTTC. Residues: CASSPPNAYEQYF.

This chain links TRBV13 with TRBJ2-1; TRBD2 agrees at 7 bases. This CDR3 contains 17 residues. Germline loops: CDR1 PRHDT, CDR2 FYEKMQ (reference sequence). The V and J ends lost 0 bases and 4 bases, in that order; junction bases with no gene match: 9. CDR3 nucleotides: TGTGCCAGCAGCTTAGGGGTTAGGGCGGGAGTGTACAATGAGCAGTTCTTC. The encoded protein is CASSLGVRAGVYNEQFF.

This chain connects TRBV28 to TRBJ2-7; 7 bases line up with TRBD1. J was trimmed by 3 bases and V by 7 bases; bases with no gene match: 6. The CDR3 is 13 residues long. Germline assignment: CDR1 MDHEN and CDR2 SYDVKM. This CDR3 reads CASNRAGGYEQYF. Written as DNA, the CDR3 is TGTGCCAGCAACCGAGCAGGGGGCTACGAGCAGTACTTC.

CDR3 sequence: CASSVDIGTQYF. In DNA, the CDR3 is TGTGCCAGCAGCGTAGACATAGGGACCCAGTACTTC. The rearrangement links TRBV9 to TRBJ2-5; D is unresolved. The CDR3 covers 12 residues. Per the germline V gene, CDR1 is SGDLS and CDR2 is YYNGEE. V dropped 0 bases and J dropped 7 bases, with 7 bases sitting between them. Complete variable domain (other parts from reference TRBV9 and TRBJ2-5): DSGVTQTPKHLITATGQRVTLRCSPRSGDLSVYWYQQSLDQGLQFLIQYYNGEERAKGNILERFSAQQFPDLHSELNLSSLELGDSALYFCASSVDIGTQYFGPGTRLLVL.

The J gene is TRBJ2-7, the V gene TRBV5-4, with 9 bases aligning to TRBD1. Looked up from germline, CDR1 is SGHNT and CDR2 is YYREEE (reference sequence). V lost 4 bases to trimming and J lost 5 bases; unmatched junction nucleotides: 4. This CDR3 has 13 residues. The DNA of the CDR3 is TGTGCCAGCAGCGGGGGACAGGGCAACGAGCAGTACTTC. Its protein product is CASSGGQGNEQYF.

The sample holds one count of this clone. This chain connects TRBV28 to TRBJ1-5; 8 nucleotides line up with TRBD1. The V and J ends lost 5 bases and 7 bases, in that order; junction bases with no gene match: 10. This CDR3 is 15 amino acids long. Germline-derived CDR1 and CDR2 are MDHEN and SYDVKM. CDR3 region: CASSPRGQGWQPQHF. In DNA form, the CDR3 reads TGTGCCAGCAGTCCTCGAGGACAGGGCTGGCAGCCCCAGCATTTT.

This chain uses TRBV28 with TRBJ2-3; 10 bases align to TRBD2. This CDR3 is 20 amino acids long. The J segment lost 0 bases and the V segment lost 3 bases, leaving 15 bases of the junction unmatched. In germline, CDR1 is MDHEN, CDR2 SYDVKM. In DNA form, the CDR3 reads TGTGCCAGCAGTTTTTTCGCTAGCGGGAGAGGGGGGGTTAGCACAGATACGCAGTATTTT. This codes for CASSFFASGRGGVSTDTQYF. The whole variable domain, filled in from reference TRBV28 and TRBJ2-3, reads DVKVTQSSRYLVKRTGEKVFLECVQDMDHENMFWYRQDPGLGLRLIYFSYDVKMKEKGDIPEGYSVSREKKERFSLILESASTNQTSMYLCASSFFASGRGGVSTDTQYFGPGTRLTVL.

The CDR3 sequence is CASSLVLAGAHEQYF. CDR3 nucleotides: TGCGCCAGCAGCTTGGTCCTAGCGGGAGCTCACGAGCAGTACTTC. V and J are TRBV5-1 and TRBJ2-7; TRBD2 matches at 10 bases. V lost 0 bases, J lost 5 bases, and 5 bases stayed unmatched. The CDR3 has 15 amino acids. The V gene's germline CDR1 is SGHRS and CDR2 YFSETQ.

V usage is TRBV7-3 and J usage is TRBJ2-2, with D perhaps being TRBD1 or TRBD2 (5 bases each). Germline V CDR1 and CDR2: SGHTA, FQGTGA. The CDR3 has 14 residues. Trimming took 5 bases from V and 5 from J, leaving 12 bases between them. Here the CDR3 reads CASSPGRTTGELFF. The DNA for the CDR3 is TGTGCCAGCAGCCCAGGGCGGACTACCGGGGAGCTGTTTTTT.

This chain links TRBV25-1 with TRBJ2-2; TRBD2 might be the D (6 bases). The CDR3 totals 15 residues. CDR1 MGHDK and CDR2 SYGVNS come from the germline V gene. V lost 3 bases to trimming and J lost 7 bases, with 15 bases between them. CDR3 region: CASSEFGGAGGELFF. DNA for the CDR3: TGTGCCAGCAGTGAGTTCGGAGGGGCAGGCGGGGAGCTGTTTTTT. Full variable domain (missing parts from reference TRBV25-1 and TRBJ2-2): EADIYQTPRYLVIGTGKKITLECSQTMGHDKMYWYQQDPGMELHLIHYSYGVNSTEKGDLSSESTVSRIRTEHFPLTLESARPSHTSQYLCASSEFGGAGGELFFGEGSRLTVL.